This T cell receptor (beta chain) is from a study of regulatory T cells in long-lasting Graves disease. The sample's time point: newly diagnosed GD, antithyroid drugs for less than 3 months. RNA from PBMCs was the source of the TCR library. Under American Thyroid Association guidelines, Graves' disease was diagnosed. TCR beta libraries were built with iRepertoire HTBI primers and Arm-PCR of CDR3 regions. Each CDR3 protein gets one entry after TCRdb re-called the multiplex PCR reads with MiXCR. The sample yields about 430,000 distinct CDR3 sequences, approximately 15% seen once. The CDR3 extends over 10 amino acids. Trimming shortened V by 3 bases and J by 5 bases, and 3 bases separated the two germline ends. Germline-derived CDR1 and CDR2 are GTSNPN and SVGIG (reference sequence). This sample also belongs to another study, concerning T cells in Graves' hyperthyroidism and ophthalmopathy.

J is TRBJ2-3 and V is TRBV30; D gene unclear. Sequenced material: peripheral blood mononuclear cells (PBMCs), taken at new diagnosis, from a patient treated with antithyroid drugs. This receptor was identified in a woman between 35 and 50 years old with Graves disease. CDR3: CAWRLDTQYF. The CDR3 DNA follows: TGTGCCTGGAGGTTAGATACGCAGTATTTT. Based on the CDR3 plus reference TRBV30 and TRBJ2-3, the full variable domain is SQTIHQWPATLVQPVGSPLSLECTVEGTSNPNLYWYRQAAGRGLQLLFYSVGIGQISSEVPQNLSASRPQDRQFILSSKKLLLSDSGFYLCAWRLDTQYFGPGTRLTVL.